This T cell receptor beta chain was recovered during a study of Graves' ophthalmopathy and Graves' hyperthyroidism. Overall study results and limits: Also, most clonotypes expanded in the thyroid above 0.001 frequency appeared in blood.

Exclusion applied to patients with other autoimmune diseases, uncontrolled infections, pregnancy or lactation. The CDR3 contains 15 residues. The ends were cut back, 5 bases at V and 8 bases at J, with 18 bases in the middle. Germline V gene data show CDR1 as PRHDT and CDR2 as FYEKMQ (reference sequence). On this clonotype itself: Its cognate antigen is unknown.

Beta-chain TCR CDR3 regions were amplified from RNA transcripts. In the first round, RT-PCR was carried out with HTBI primers, and a multiplex PCR formed the second round. TCRdb passed the multiplex PCR reads through MiXCR, listing each CDR3 protein once. The table has hundreds of thousands of distinct CDR3 sequences, around 45% seen once. The V gene is TRBV13, the J gene TRBJ1-4; D remains ambiguous. What was sequenced was peripheral blood. This clonotype was obtained from an adult man with Graves' ophthalmopathy. CDR3 in DNA: TGTGCCAGCAGCGAAGGAGGCCTTTTGCAGGAAAAACTGTTTTTT. Translation: CASSEGGLLQEKLFF.